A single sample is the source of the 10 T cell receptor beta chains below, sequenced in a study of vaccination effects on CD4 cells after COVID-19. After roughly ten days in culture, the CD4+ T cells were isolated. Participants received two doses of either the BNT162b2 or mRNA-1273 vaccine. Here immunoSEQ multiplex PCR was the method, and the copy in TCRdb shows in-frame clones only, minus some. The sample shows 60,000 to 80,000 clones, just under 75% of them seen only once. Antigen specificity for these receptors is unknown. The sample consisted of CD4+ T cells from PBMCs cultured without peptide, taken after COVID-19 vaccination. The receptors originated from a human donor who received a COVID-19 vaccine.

DNA of the CDR3: TGTGCCAGCAGGCCCCCCAATCAGCCCCAGCATTTT. Protein product: CASRPPNQPQHF. The chain recombines TRBV6-5 with TRBJ1-5; D remains ambiguous. V dropped 6 bases and J dropped 3 bases, with 6 bases sitting between them. The length of the CDR3 is 12 residues. Looked up from germline, CDR1 is MNHEY and CDR2 is SVGAGI.

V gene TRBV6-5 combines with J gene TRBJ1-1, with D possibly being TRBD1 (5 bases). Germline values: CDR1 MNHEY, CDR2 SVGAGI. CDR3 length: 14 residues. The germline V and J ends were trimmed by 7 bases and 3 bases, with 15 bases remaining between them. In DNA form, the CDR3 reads TGTGCCAGCACCAGGGCCTTGAAGGACACTGAAGCTTTCTTT. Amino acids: CASTRALKDTEAFF.

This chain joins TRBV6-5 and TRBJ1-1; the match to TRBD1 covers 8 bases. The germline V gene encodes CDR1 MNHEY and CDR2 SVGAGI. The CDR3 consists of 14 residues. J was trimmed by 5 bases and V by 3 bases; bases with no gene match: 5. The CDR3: CASSYGTGGTEAFF. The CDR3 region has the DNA TGTGCCAGCAGTTATGGGACAGGCGGGACTGAAGCTTTCTTT.

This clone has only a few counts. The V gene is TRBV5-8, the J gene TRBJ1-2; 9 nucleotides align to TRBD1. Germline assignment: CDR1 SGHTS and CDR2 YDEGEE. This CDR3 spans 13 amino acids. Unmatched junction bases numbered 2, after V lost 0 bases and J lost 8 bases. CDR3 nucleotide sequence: TGTGCCAGCAGCTTGGGACAGGGGGAAGGCTACACCTTC. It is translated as CASSLGQGEGYTF.

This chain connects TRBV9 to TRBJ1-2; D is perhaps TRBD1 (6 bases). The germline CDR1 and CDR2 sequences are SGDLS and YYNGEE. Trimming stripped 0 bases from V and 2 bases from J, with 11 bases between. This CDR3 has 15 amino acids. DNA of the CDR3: TGTGCCAGCAGCGTAGACCCAGGGGTGAACTATGGCTACACCTTC. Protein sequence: CASSVDPGVNYGYTF.

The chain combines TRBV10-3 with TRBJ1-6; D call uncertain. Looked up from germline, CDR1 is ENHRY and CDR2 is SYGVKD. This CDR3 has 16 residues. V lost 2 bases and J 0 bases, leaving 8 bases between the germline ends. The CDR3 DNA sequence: TGTGCCATCAGTGAGGTGGGGAGCTCCTATAATTCACCCCTCCACTTT. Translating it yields CAISEVGSSYNSPLHF.

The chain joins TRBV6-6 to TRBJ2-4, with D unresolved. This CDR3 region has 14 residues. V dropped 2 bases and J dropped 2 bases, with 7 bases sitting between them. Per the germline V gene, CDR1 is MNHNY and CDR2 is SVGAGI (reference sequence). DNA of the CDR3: TGTGCCAGCAGTTACAGGGATACCAAAAACATTCAGTACTTC. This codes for CASSYRDTKNIQYF.

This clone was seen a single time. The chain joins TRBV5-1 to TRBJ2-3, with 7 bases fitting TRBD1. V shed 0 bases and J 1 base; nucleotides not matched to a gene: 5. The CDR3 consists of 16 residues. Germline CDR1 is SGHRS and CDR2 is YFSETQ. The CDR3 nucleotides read TGCGCCAGCAGCTTGGATGGACAGGATGGCACAGATACGCAGTATTTT. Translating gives CASSLDGQDGTDTQYF.

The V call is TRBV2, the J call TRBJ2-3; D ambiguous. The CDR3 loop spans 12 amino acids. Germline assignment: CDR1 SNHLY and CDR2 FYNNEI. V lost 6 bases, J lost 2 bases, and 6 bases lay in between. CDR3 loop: CASSPHTDTQYF. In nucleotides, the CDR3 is TGTGCCAGCAGCCCTCACACAGATACGCAGTATTTT.

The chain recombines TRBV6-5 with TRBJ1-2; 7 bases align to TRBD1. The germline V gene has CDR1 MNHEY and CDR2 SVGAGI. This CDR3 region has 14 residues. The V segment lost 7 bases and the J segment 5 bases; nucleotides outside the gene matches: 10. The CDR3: CASTPRRGHYGYTF. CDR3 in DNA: TGTGCCAGCACTCCCCGAAGGGGGCATTATGGCTACACCTTC.